These 30 T cell receptor beta chains originate from one sample sequenced in a study of sequential checkpoint blockade in melanoma. Treatment of the sample: randomized to nivolumab then ipilimumab (arm A) or the reverse (arm B). TCRdb's copy holds only in-frame clones and misses some; the assay was immunoSEQ multiplex PCR. Of 40,000 or so clones in the sample, over 30% are singletons; the top ten hold about 1.5%. The sample was tumor tissue (inferred from file names), taken from a patient given nivolumab and ipilimumab in sequence. These receptors were obtained from a human donor with melanoma.

In this sample, this clone turned up a few times. The chain employs TRBV6-8 and TRBJ2-1, with D unclear. CDR1 and CDR2 from the germline V gene are MNHGY and SAAAGT. This CDR3 is built from 14 residues. V dropped 10 bases and J dropped 5 bases, with 18 bases sitting between them. The CDR3 DNA is TGTGCCATCAGCCGCCAAAAGGTTCACAATGAGCAGTTCTTC. Its translation: CAISRQKVHNEQFF.

This clone has a handful of counts. V usage is TRBV2 and J usage is TRBJ2-5; 8 nucleotides agree with TRBD2. Per the germline V gene, CDR1 is SNHLY and CDR2 is FYNNEI. The CDR3 runs 13 residues. Trimming at V came to 5 bases and at J to 4 bases, leaving 3 bases not matched to a gene. For the CDR3, the DNA is TGTGCCAGCAGTTGGACTAGCACAGAGACCCAGTACTTC. Its protein is CASSWTSTETQYF.

The rearrangement links TRBV6-8 to TRBJ1-2, with D maybe TRBD1 (6 bases). The germline V and J ends were trimmed by 7 bases and 4 bases, with 16 bases remaining between them. This CDR3 comprises 14 residues. In germline, CDR1 is MNHGY, CDR2 SAAAGT. CDR3 region: CASTYLGQSYGYTF. The CDR3 region has the DNA TGTGCCAGCACATATCTCGGACAGAGCTATGGCTACACCTTC.

J is TRBJ2-7 and V is TRBV11-3; maybe TRBD1 (6 bases). The CDR3 totals 16 residues. Trimming cost V 2 bases and J 2 bases, with 16 bases left between them. Germline loops: CDR1 SGHNT, CDR2 YENEEA. This chain's CDR3 is CASSLTATGSPYEQYF. The CDR3 coding sequence is TGTGCCAGCAGCTTAACGGCCACAGGGTCCCCCTACGAGCAGTACTTC.

In this sample, this clone turned up a few times. V gene TRBV19 combines with J gene TRBJ1-3, with D unresolved. This CDR3 is built from 14 residues. The germline V gene encodes CDR1 LNHDA and CDR2 SQIVND (reference sequence). Trimming cost V 5 bases and J 0 bases, with 8 bases left between them. CDR3 protein: CASSYTISGNTIYF. In nucleotides, the CDR3 is TGTGCCAGTAGTTACACTATCTCTGGAAACACCATATATTTT.

This clone was detected only a few times. The junction departs from germline at one end; a sequencing error may be responsible. The chain recombines TRBV6-8 with TRBJ2-6, with 7 bases that match TRBD1. Germline V gene sequence: CDR1 MNHGY, CDR2 SAAAGT. CDR3 size: 16 residues. The CDR3 nucleotides read TGTGCCATCAGTTGGGACAGTACAGTCGGGGCCAACGTCCTGACTTTC. This codes for CAISWDSTVGANVLTF.

This chain connects TRBV6-8 to TRBJ1-2; D uncertain. The CDR3 runs 13 residues. Germline assignment: CDR1 MNHGY and CDR2 SAAAGT. The V end was cut by 6 bases, the J end by 2 bases, with 10 bases between. The CDR3 here is CASRQDGNYGYTF. CDR3 nucleotide sequence: TGTGCCAGCAGACAAGACGGGAACTATGGCTACACCTTC.

This clone has only a few counts. V is TRBV6-7 and J is TRBJ2-2, with D uncertain. TRBV6-7 qualifies as an ORF whose function is uncertain. There are 11 residues in the CDR3. Trimming took off 7 bases at V and 8 bases at J, with 8 bases between the two ends. The CDR3 is CASTVAGELFF. The CDR3 DNA follows: TGTGCCAGCACGGTTGCAGGGGAGCTGTTTTTT.

The chain has TRBV19 and TRBJ2-1; TRBD2 is a possible D gene (6 bases). Germline assignment: CDR1 LNHDA and CDR2 SQIVND (reference sequence). Trimming shortened V by 2 bases and J by 4 bases, and 12 bases separated the two germline ends. The CDR3 sequence is 15 residues long. CDR3 protein: CASSITAGTYNEQFF. CDR3 nucleotides: TGTGCCAGTAGTATAACCGCAGGGACTTACAATGAGCAGTTCTTC.

This chain uses TRBV30 with TRBJ2-6; no firm D call. The CDR3 is 13 residues long. In germline, CDR1 is GTSNPN, CDR2 SVGIG (reference sequence). The ends were cut back, 5 bases at V and 1 base at J, with 6 bases in the middle. The CDR3 DNA is TGTGCCTGGGTGGGGTCTGGGGCCAACGTCCTGACTTTC. Protein sequence: CAWVGSGANVLTF.

The chain has TRBV6-8 and TRBJ2-5; TRBD2 aligns across 7 bases. Germline V lookup: CDR1 MNHGY, CDR2 SAAAGT. The CDR3 runs 14 residues. With V trimmed by 6 bases and J by 2 bases, 6 bases remained unmatched. CDR3 DNA: TGTGCCAGCAGACCCAGCGGGAAACAAGAGACCCAGTACTTC. It is translated as CASRPSGKQETQYF.

The chain uses TRBV9 and TRBJ1-1; a possible D gene is TRBD1 (6 bases). Germline V lookup: CDR1 SGDLS, CDR2 YYNGEE. The V and J ends lost 1 base and 3 bases respectively, with 13 bases between them. The CDR3 sequence is 15 residues long. CDR3 nucleotides: TGTGCCAGCAGCGTAAATACGGGGGCGGACACTGAAGCTTTCTTT. Its protein is CASSVNTGADTEAFF.

This clone was counted between two and nine times. The rearrangement uses TRBV11-3 and TRBJ1-5, with D possibly TRBD1 on 6 matching bases. V gave up 5 bases and J gave up 3 bases, with 11 bases separating them. This CDR3 is built from 14 residues. CDR1 is SGHNT and CDR2 is YENEEA in the germline V gene. Written as DNA, the CDR3 is TGTGCCAGCAGCCCCGGACAGTACAATCAGCCCCAGCATTTT. This encodes CASSPGQYNQPQHF.

The CDR3: CASSQDGHREKLFF. CDR3 in DNA: TGCGCCAGCAGCCAAGACGGACACAGGGAAAAACTGTTTTTT. The chain links TRBV4-1 to TRBJ1-4; D might be TRBD1 (5 bases). V was clipped by 0 bases and J by 8 bases, with 10 bases between them. The CDR3 length is 14 residues. Germline CDR1 and CDR2: MGHRA and YSYEKL.

The chain uses TRBV19 and TRBJ1-5; D unresolved. There are 14 residues in the CDR3. Deletions cut 6 bases from V and 4 bases from J, with 13 bases between. Germline V gene data show CDR1 as LNHDA and CDR2 as SQIVND (reference sequence). Written as DNA, the CDR3 is TGTGCCAGTAGGATTCATTCGGGTAATCAGCCCCAGCATTTT. Translated, it gives CASRIHSGNQPQHF.

The chain carries TRBV19 and TRBJ2-7; TRBD2 matches at 9 bases. V trimming: 5 bases; J trimming: 3 bases; junction bases outside the gene matches: 8. CDR1 and CDR2 (germline): LNHDA, SQIVND (reference sequence). This CDR3 spans 15 amino acids. The CDR3 DNA reads as TGTGCCAGTAGTCTGTTAGCGGGGGACTTCTACGAGCAGTACTTC. This codes for CASSLLAGDFYEQYF.

This clone occurred many times. The gene calls are TRBV11-3 and TRBJ1-4, with D unresolved. The CDR3 extends over 14 amino acids. V lost 2 bases to trimming and J lost 3 bases, with 7 bases between them. Germline V CDR1 and CDR2: SGHNT, YENEEA. CDR3 sequence reads: CASSLSYPNEKLFF. The DNA of the CDR3 is TGTGCCAGCAGCTTATCCTACCCTAATGAAAAACTGTTTTTT. Complete variable domain (other parts from reference TRBV11-3 and TRBJ1-4): EAGVVQSPRYKIIEKKQPVAFWCNPISGHNTLYWYLQNLGQGPELLIRYENEEAVDDSQLPKDRFSAERLKGVDSTLKIQPAELGDSAVYLCASSLSYPNEKLFFGSGTQLSVL.

This clone was found once. This chain links TRBV5-1 with TRBJ2-5; a possible D gene is TRBD2 (6 bases). Germline V gives CDR1 SGHRS, CDR2 YFSETQ. The V gene lost 5 bases and the J gene lost 4 bases, with 15 bases spanning the gap. CDR3 size: 14 residues. The CDR3 loop is CASSLLDYSETQYF. The CDR3 bases are TGCGCCAGCAGTTTGCTGGACTACTCAGAGACCCAGTACTTC.

In its sample, this clone was seen a few times. The rearrangement links TRBV6-8 to TRBJ1-3; 9 nucleotides align to TRBD1. The CDR3 contains 17 residues. Germline V gene data show CDR1 as MNHGY and CDR2 as SAAAGT. V lost 7 bases, J lost 4 bases, and 14 bases stayed unmatched. The CDR3 loop is CASTMEGQGVEGNTIYF. The CDR3 DNA follows: TGTGCCAGCACCATGGAGGGACAGGGAGTTGAGGGAAACACCATATATTTT.

This clone was picked up a small number of times. The V call is TRBV11-3, the J call TRBJ2-7; the D is unclear. This CDR3 region has 14 residues. CDR1 is SGHNT and CDR2 is YENEEA in the germline V gene. V was trimmed by 5 bases and J by 7 bases, leaving 18 bases between them. This CDR3 is CASSGRTYDGEQYF. In DNA form, the CDR3 reads TGTGCCAGCAGCGGACGGACCTATGATGGGGAGCAGTACTTC. Supplemented by reference TRBV11-3 and TRBJ2-7, the full variable domain reads EAGVVQSPRYKIIEKKQPVAFWCNPISGHNTLYWYLQNLGQGPELLIRYENEEAVDDSQLPKDRFSAERLKGVDSTLKIQPAELGDSAVYLCASSGRTYDGEQYFGPGTRLTVT.

This clone was recorded many times. CDR3 sequence reads: CASSSPPPDGAGYTF. CDR3 sequence (DNA): TGTGCCAGCAGCTCACCCCCACCAGACGGAGCTGGCTACACCTTC. This sequence joins TRBV11-3 and TRBJ1-2, with D unclear. In germline, CDR1 is SGHNT, CDR2 YENEEA. Trimming stripped 4 bases from V and 7 bases from J, with 19 bases between. This CDR3 spans 15 amino acids.

This clone was counted many times. Other DNA sequences from this sample encode an identical CDR3 as well. The chain combines TRBV11-3 with TRBJ2-2; 9 nucleotides line up with TRBD2. Germline assignment: CDR1 SGHNT and CDR2 YENEEA. The CDR3 runs to 18 residues. V shed 2 bases, J shed 0 bases, and the junction held 7 bases outside the gene matches. CDR3 sequence reads: CASSLTGLAGSNTGELFF. CDR3 DNA: TGTGCCAGCAGCTTAACCGGGCTAGCGGGGTCGAACACCGGGGAGCTGTTTTTT. The full variable domain, rest sourced from reference TRBV11-3 and TRBJ2-2, is EAGVVQSPRYKIIEKKQPVAFWCNPISGHNTLYWYLQNLGQGPELLIRYENEEAVDDSQLPKDRFSAERLKGVDSTLKIQPAELGDSAVYLCASSLTGLAGSNTGELFFGEGSRLTVL.

This clone has more than one count but fewer than ten. V usage is TRBV7-2 and J usage is TRBJ1-2, with unresolved D. The V end was cut by 6 bases, the J end by 4 bases, with 12 bases between. This CDR3 spans 13 amino acids. CDR1 is SGHTA and CDR2 is FQGNSA in the germline V gene. The CDR3 protein is CASSGAWAYGYTF. The CDR3 DNA reads as TGTGCCAGCAGTGGAGCCTGGGCCTATGGCTACACCTTC.

The rearrangement links TRBV18 to TRBJ2-7; TRBD1 is a possible D gene (5 bases). The CDR3 runs 12 residues. Germline V CDR1 and CDR2: KGHSH, LQKENI. Trimming stripped 5 bases from V and 2 bases from J, with 7 bases between. CDR3 sequence (DNA): TGTGCCAGCTCAGTCAGGGCCTACGAGCAGTACTTC. The encoded protein is CASSVRAYEQYF.

This clone has a handful of counts. V and J are TRBV7-6 and TRBJ1-1; 9 positions agree with TRBD1. Unmatched junction bases numbered 5, after V lost 3 bases and J lost 6 bases. Germline-derived CDR1 and CDR2 are SGHVS and FNYEAQ. There are 14 residues in the CDR3. Here the CDR3 reads CASSLLQGAAEAFF. CDR3 DNA sequence: TGTGCCAGCAGCTTGCTACAGGGGGCCGCTGAAGCTTTCTTT.

The CDR3 DNA reads as TGTGCCAGCAGTTACTCTACAGGGGGCCAACCCCACCAGCCCCAGCATTTT. As protein: CASSYSTGGQPHQPQHF. V gene TRBV6-8 combines with J gene TRBJ1-5, with 9 nucleotides matching TRBD1. The V gene's germline CDR1 is MNHGY and CDR2 SAAAGT. The length of the CDR3 is 17 residues. The V segment lost 0 bases and the J segment 7 bases; nucleotides outside the gene matches: 10.

This clone was seen more than once but under ten times. This sequence joins TRBV11-3 and TRBJ2-7; 8 positions match TRBD1. Trimming cost V 3 bases and J 2 bases; bases outside gene matches: 3. The CDR3 consists of 14 residues. CDR1 is SGHNT, CDR2 YENEEA, per germline. In DNA, the CDR3 is TGTGCCAGCAGCTTGTCGGGACAGGCCTACGAGCAGTACTTC. It encodes CASSLSGQAYEQYF.

This clone was seen a few times. V usage is TRBV6-8 and J usage is TRBJ1-6; possibly TRBD1 for D (5 bases). The CDR3 is 15 amino acids. Trimming stripped 6 bases from V and 9 bases from J, with 18 bases between. CDR1 is MNHGY, CDR2 SAAAGT, per germline. DNA of the CDR3: TGTGCCAGCAGCTACCTGGACGTTGGGGGTTCACCCCTCCACTTT. Amino acid sequence: CASSYLDVGGSPLHF.

This clone was counted a few times. The chain employs TRBV9 and TRBJ2-3; TRBD2 matches at 14 bases. The ends lost 0 bases at V and 1 base at J; junction bases unmatched: 4. The CDR3 runs to 18 residues. CDR1 and CDR2 from the germline V gene are SGDLS and YYNGEE. Here the CDR3 reads CASSVGLAGGPGTDTQYF. Written as DNA, the CDR3 is TGTGCCAGCAGCGTAGGACTAGCGGGGGGGCCAGGCACAGATACGCAGTATTTT.

A few counts support this clone. The chain employs TRBV9 and TRBJ1-2, with 7 bases that match TRBD1. Germline lookup yields CDR1 SGDLS and CDR2 YYNGEE. The junction had 8 bases not matched to a gene; V was cut back by 4 bases and J by 2 bases. The CDR3 consists of 15 residues. DNA for the CDR3: TGTGCCAGCAGCCCCTCGGCAGGGGGGAACTATGGCTACACCTTC. Residues: CASSPSAGGNYGYTF.